This TCR beta chain was sequenced during a study of cytomegalovirus exposure and HLA in healthy donors. Study-level results: Published work reported that the classifier diagnosed cytomegalovirus status with high specificity and sensitivity. Earlier results showed most TCR beta V segments being productive about 87% or about 30% of the time. DRB1 showed the most TCR associations and HLA-C the fewest in a later analysis, as rates varied by HLA locus.

The study ran its PCR with 60 Vbeta and 13 Jbeta primers. The table came from immunoSEQ multiplex PCR; TCRdb's copy has only in-frame clones and leaves some out. The table includes more than 150,000 clones, about 80% detected once. CDR1 KGHSH and CDR2 LQKENI come from the germline V gene. The CDR3 is made up of 15 amino acids. V was pared by 3 bases and J by 3 bases, with 9 bases between. A note on this clone: What it binds is unknown.

The sequenced sample consisted of PBMCs. This chain joins TRBV18 and TRBJ2-6; weak D call: TRBD1 (5 bases). The receptor's source is a man aged 18 to 35 in good health and CMV-seronegative. The CDR3 region has the DNA TGTGCCAGCTCACCCGGACATGATGGGGCCAACGTCCTGACTTTC. Protein sequence: CASSPGHDGANVLTF.